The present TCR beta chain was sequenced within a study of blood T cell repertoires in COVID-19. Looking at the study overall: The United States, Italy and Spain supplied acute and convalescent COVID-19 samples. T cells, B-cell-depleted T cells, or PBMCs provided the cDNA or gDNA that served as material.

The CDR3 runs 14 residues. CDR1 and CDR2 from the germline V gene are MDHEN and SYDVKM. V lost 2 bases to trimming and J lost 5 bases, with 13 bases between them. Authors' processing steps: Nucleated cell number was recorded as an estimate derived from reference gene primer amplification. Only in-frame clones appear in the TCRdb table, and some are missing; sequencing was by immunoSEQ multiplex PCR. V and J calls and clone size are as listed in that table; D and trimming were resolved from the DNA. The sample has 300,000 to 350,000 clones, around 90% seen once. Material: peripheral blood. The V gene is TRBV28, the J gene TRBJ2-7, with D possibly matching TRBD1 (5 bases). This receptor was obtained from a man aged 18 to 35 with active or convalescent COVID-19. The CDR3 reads CASSLARAIDEQYF. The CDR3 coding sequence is TGTGCCAGCAGTTTAGCCAGGGCGATCGACGAGCAGTACTTC.